The TCR beta chain under discussion was sequenced for a study of shared clonotypes between healthy human individuals. Study-wide points: In general, naive subsets displayed greater estimated richness than memory subsets did. In this cohort, only blood was sampled, and tissue repertoires likely differ. Generation of non-shared clonotypes was less probable than generation of clonotypes shared by all four donors.

This clone was detected only once. Antigen unknown. This CDR3 is 10 amino acids long. V was shortened by 7 bases and J by 3 bases, with 3 bases between the two germline ends. Germline V lookup: CDR1 MNHNY, CDR2 SVGAGI (reference sequence). Assay execution took place at the deep level. Clones were sequenced by immunoSEQ multiplex PCR, and TCRdb holds only the in-frame ones, with some missing. The sample has some 1,900,000 clones, less than 95% seen once. CD45RO negativity and positive selection for CCR7 defined naive CD8 cells, a population that excluded terminally differentiated effector memory CD45RA+ cells.

J is TRBJ1-1 and V is TRBV6-6, with unresolved D. What was sequenced was naive CD8+ T cells sorted from blood. The TCR sequence derives from a man aged 18 to 30 in good health. DNA for the CDR3: TGTGCCAGCACGGACACTGAAGCTTTCTTT. This sequence encodes CASTDTEAFF.